This TCR beta chain was recorded in a study of T cell repertoires in cytomegalovirus infection. In TCRdb, the reads were re-called with MiXCR into one record per CDR3 protein. The data show approximately 630,000 distinct CDR3 sequences, roughly 24% seen once. A single count supports this clonotype. The antigen is unknown. General study findings and limits: The response measured ex vivo was dominated by TCR beta clonotypes (HLA-C-restricted and CMV-specific).

The source material was CD8+ T cells from PBMCs. This TCR came from a human donor in good health (CMV status not recorded). Some clones in this sample may be carry-over from other donors' samples.

CDR3 in amino acids: CASSLGLAGERPLTQYF. CDR3 sequence (DNA): TGTGCCAGCAGTTTGGGATTAGCGGGGGAGAGGCCCCTCACCCAGTACTTC. This chain connects TRBV27 to TRBJ2-5, with TRBD2 matching over 9 bases. The CDR3 has 17 amino acids. The V gene end was trimmed by 3 bases and the J gene end by 8 bases; junction bases not matched to a gene: 16. Germline lookup yields CDR1 MNHEY and CDR2 SMNVEV (reference sequence).